The following is a TCR beta chain sequence with its context. What it recognizes is unknown. This record comes from a study of cytomegalovirus exposure and HLA in healthy donors. Study-wide background: The 120 validation repertoires were produced on the same platform as the roughly 690 repertoires of the first cohort. This was reported in a later analysis. Broader study findings: The study put 150 to 200 TCR beta chains on its list as cytomegalovirus-associated. First-cohort TCR clusters were later found to tend to co-occur in the 130 or so validation repertoires.

TCRdb's table, derived via immunoSEQ multiplex PCR, lists solely in-frame clones and lacks some. The sample shows about 280,000 clones, 80% to 90% of them seen only once. Sequenced input: PBMCs. This receptor was identified in a woman aged 18-29 years in good health and CMV-seronegative.

CDR3 DNA sequence: TGTGCCAGCAGCCCTGTTAGGTGGGACAGGGGCACCGGGGAGCTGTTTTTT. Protein sequence: CASSPVRWDRGTGELFF. The chain recombines TRBV2 with TRBJ2-2; 10 bases align to TRBD1. V was clipped by 6 bases and J by 4 bases; unmatched bases: 11. Germline loops: CDR1 SNHLY, CDR2 FYNNEI. The CDR3 sequence is 17 residues long.